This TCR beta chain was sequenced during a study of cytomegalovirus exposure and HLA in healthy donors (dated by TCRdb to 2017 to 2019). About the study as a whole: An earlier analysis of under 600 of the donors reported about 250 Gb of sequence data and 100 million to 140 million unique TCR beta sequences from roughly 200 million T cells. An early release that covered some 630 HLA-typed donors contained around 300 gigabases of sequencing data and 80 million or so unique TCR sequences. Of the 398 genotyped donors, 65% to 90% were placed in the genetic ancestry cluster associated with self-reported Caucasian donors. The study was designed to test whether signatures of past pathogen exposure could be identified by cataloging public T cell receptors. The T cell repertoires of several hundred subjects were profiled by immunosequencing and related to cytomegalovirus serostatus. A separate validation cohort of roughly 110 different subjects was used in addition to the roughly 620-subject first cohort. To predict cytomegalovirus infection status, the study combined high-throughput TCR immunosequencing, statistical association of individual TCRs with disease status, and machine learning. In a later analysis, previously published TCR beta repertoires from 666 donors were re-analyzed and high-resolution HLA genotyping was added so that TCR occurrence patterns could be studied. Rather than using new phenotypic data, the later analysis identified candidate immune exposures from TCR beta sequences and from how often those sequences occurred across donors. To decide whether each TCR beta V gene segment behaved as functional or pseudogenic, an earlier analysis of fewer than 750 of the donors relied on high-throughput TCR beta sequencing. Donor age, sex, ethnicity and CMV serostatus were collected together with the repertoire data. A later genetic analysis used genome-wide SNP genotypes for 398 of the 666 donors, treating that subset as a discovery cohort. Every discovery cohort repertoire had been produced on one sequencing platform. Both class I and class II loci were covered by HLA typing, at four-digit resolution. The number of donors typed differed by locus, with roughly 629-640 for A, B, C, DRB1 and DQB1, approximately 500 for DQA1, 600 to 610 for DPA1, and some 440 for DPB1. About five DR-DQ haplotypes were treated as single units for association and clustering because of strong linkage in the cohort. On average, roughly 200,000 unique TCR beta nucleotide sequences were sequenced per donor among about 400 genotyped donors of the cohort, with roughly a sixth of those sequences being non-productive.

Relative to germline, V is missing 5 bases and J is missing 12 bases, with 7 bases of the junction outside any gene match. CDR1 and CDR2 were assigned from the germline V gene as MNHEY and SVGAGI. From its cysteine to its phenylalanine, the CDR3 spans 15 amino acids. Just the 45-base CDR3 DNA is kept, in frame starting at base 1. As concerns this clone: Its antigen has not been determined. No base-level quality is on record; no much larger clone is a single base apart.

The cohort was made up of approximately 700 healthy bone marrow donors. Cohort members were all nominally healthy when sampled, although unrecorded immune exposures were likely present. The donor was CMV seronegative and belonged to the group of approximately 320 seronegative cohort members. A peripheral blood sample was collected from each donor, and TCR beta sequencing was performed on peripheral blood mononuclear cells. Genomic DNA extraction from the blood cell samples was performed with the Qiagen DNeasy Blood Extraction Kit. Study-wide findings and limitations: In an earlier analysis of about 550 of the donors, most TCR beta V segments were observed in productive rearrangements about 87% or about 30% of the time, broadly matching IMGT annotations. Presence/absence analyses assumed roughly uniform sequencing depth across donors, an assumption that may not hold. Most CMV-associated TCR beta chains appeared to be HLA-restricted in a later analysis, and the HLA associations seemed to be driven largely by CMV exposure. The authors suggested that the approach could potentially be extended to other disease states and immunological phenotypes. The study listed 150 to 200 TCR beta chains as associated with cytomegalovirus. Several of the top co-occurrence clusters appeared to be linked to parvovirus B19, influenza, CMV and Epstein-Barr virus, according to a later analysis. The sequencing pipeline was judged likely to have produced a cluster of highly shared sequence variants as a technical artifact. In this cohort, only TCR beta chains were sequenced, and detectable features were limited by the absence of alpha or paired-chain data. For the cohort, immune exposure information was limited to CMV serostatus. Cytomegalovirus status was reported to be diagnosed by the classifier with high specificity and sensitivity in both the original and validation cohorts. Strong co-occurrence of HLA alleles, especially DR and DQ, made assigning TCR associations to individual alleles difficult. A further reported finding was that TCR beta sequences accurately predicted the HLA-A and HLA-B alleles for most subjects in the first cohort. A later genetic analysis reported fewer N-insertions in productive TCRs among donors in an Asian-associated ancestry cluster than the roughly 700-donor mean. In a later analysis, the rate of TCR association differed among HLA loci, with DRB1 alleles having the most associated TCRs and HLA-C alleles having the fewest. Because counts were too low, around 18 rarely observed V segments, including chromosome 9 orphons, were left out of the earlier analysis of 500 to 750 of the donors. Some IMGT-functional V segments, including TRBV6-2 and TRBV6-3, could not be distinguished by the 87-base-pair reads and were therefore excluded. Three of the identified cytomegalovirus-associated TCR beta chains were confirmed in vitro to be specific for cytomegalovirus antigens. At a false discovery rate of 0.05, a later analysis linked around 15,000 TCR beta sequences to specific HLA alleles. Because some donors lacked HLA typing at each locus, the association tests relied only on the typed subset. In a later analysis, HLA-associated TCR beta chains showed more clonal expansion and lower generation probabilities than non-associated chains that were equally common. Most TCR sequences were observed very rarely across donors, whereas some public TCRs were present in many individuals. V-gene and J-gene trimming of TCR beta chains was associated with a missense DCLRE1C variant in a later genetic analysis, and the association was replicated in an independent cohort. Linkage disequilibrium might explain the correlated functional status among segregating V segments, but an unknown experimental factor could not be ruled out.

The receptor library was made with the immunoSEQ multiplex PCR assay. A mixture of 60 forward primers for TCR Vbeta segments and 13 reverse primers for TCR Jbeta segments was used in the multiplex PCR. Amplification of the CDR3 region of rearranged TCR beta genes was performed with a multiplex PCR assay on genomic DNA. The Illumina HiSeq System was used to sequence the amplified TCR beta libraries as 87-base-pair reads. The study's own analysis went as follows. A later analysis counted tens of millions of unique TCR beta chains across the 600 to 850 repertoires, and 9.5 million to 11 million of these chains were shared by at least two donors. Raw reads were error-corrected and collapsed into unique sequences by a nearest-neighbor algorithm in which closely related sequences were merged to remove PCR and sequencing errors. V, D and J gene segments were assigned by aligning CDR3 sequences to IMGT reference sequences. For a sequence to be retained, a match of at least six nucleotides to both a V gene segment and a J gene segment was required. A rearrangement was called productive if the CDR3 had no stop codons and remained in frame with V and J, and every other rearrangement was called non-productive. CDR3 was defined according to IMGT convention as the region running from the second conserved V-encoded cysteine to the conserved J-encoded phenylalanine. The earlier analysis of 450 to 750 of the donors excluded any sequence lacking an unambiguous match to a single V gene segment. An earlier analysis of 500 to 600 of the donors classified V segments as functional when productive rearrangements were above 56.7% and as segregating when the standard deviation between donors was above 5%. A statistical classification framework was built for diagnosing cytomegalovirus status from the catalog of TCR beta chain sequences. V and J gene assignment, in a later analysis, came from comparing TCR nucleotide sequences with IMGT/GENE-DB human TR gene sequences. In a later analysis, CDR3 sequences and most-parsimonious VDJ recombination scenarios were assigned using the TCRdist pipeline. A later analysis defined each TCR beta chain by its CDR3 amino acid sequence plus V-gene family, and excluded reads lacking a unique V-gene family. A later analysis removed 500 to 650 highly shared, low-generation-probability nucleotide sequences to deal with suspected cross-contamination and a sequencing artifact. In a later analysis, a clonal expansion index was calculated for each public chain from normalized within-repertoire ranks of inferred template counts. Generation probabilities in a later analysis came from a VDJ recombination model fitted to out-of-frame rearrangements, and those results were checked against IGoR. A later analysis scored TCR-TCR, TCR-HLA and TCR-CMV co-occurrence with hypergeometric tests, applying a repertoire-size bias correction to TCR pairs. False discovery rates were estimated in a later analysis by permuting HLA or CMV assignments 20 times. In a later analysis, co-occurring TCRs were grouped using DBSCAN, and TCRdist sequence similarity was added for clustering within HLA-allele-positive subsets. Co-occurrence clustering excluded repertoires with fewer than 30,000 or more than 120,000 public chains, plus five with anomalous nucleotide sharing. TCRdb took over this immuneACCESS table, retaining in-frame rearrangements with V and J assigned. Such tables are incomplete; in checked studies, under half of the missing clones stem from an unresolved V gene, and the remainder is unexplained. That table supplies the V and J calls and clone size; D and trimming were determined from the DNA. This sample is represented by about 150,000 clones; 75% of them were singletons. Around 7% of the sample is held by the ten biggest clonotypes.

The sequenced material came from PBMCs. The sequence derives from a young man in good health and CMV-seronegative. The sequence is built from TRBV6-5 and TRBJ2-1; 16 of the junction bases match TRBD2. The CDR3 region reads CASSPEGLAGGGQFF. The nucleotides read TGTGCCAGCAGTCCCGAGGGACTAGCGGGAGGGGGGCAGTTCTTC.